Listed below are T cell receptor beta chains from one sample, sequenced in a study of cytomegalovirus exposure and HLA in healthy donors. Measured with immunoSEQ multiplex PCR; TCRdb has only the in-frame clones, and not every one. The profile covers approximately 160,000 clones, with 55% to 80% appearing a single time and 4.5% taken by the ten largest. Sequenced: PBMCs. These receptors all stem from a woman younger than 35 in good health and CMV-seropositive. Both conserved end residues are part of each CDR3. The order of the fields is clone size, V gene, J gene, CDR3 length, D gene, CDR3 protein, CDR3 DNA. D genes are given only for firm matches. Clone size is shown for a subset of rows, as once, few, many or a class of expanded clone.

few	TRBV5-1	TRBJ2-2	15	TRBD1	CASSFAAAGGGELFF	TGCGCCAGCAGCTTTGCCGCGGCAGGGGGCGGGGAGCTGTTTTTT
.	TRBV18	TRBJ1-3	14	.	CASSPTGNWDTIYF	TGTGCCAGCTCTCCAACAGGGAACTGGGACACCATATATTTT
.	TRBV5-4	TRBJ1-1	12	.	CASSLGSLGAFF	TGTGCCAGCAGCTTGGGATCGCTCGGAGCTTTCTTT
.	TRBV19	TRBJ2-3	13	.	CASSVQGGYTQYF	TGTGCCAGTAGTGTCCAGGGGGGTTATACGCAGTATTTT
.	TRBV11-2	TRBJ2-2	13	.	CANLGGRAGELFF	TGTGCCAATTTGGGCGGGCGGGCCGGGGAGCTGTTTTTT
.	TRBV19	TRBJ1-2	13	TRBD1	CASSIGDSNGYTF	TGTGCCAGTAGTATAGGGGACAGCAATGGCTACACCTTC
.	TRBV11-2	TRBJ2-1	13	TRBD2	CASSPRIARGGFF	TGTGCCAGCAGCCCCCGGATCGCCCGCGGGGGGTTCTTC
.	TRBV5-1	TRBJ2-5	16	.	CASSLTTGSWQETQYF	TGCGCCAGCAGCTTAACTACAGGGTCGTGGCAAGAGACCCAGTACTTC
.	TRBV28	TRBJ2-5	16	TRBD2	CASSAAGLAQQETQYF	TGTGCCAGCAGTGCCGCGGGACTAGCGCAACAAGAGACCCAGTACTTC
.	TRBV30	TRBJ1-2	15	.	CAWRRGGNSFAGYTF	TGTGCCTGGCGTCGCGGCGGGAACAGTTTTGCTGGCTACACCTTC
.	TRBV4-1	TRBJ2-2	16	.	CASSQVLVRDTGELFF	TGCGCCAGCAGCCAAGTCTTAGTGCGGGACACCGGGGAGCTGTTTTTT
.	TRBV7-9	TRBJ2-7	14	.	CASSFLTGAGEQYF	TGTGCCAGCAGCTTTCTAACAGGCGCGGGGGAGCAGTACTTC
few	TRBV7-2	TRBJ2-5	13	TRBD1	CASSLDRGRTQYF	TGTGCCAGCAGCCTTGACAGGGGGAGGACCCAGTACTTC
.	TRBV7-9	TRBJ1-1	14	.	CASSETRDGGEAFF	TGTGCCAGCAGCGAAACACGGGATGGGGGGGAAGCTTTCTTT
.	TRBV7-8	TRBJ2-7	18	TRBD1	CASSLTRGRQGARIEQYF	TGTGCCAGCAGCTTAACCCGGGGGCGGCAGGGGGCTCGAATCGAGCAGTACTTC
.	TRBV7-6	TRBJ2-4	14	TRBD1	CASSLGQRKNIQYF	TGTGCCAGCAGCTTGGGACAGAGAAAAAACATTCAGTACTTC
.	TRBV19	TRBJ2-3	13	.	CASSVPSTDTQYF	TGTGCCAGTAGTGTCCCTAGCACAGATACGCAGTATTTT
.	TRBV4-1	TRBJ1-6	16	.	CASSQDWGLDNSPLHF	TGCGCCAGCAGCCAAGACTGGGGGCTTGATAATTCACCCCTCCACTTT
.	TRBV7-3	TRBJ2-2	16	.	CASSLFGTRNTGELFF	TGTGCCAGCAGCTTATTTGGGACAAGGAACACCGGGGAGCTGTTTTTT
.	TRBV6-1	TRBJ1-5	16	.	CASSEIQVLGNQPQHF	TGTGCCAGCAGTGAAATACAGGTTTTGGGCAATCAGCCCCAGCATTTT
.	TRBV28	TRBJ2-2	16	.	CASSPYWGPNTGELFF	TGTGCCAGCAGTCCCTATTGGGGCCCGAACACCGGGGAGCTGTTTTTT
.	TRBV9	TRBJ1-4	14	TRBD1	CASSVGDRNEKLFF	TGTGCCAGCAGCGTGGGGGACAGGAATGAAAAACTGTTTTTT
few	TRBV5-5	TRBJ2-7	11	.	CASSFQDEQYF	TGTGCCAGCAGCTTTCAGGACGAGCAGTACTTC
.	TRBV14	TRBJ2-5	15	.	CASSQDIQRGETQYF	TGTGCCAGCAGCCAAGATATTCAGCGTGGAGAGACCCAGTACTTC
once	TRBV4-1	TRBJ2-5	13	.	CASSQVGGETQYF	TGCGCCAGCAGCCAGGTCGGTGGAGAGACCCAGTACTTC
once	TRBV11-1	TRBJ2-2	16	TRBD1	CASSLGGQGTTGELFF	TGTGCCAGCAGCTTAGGGGGACAGGGTACCACCGGGGAGCTGTTTTTT
.	TRBV18	TRBJ1-1	16	.	CASSPIAGFLHTEAFF	TGTGCCAGCTCACCCATCGCAGGGTTCCTACACACTGAAGCTTTCTTT
.	TRBV25-1	TRBJ1-1	16	.	CASSEDIWGRGTEAFF	TGTGCCAGCAGTGAAGATATCTGGGGGCGCGGCACTGAAGCTTTCTTT
.	TRBV5-4	TRBJ1-5	14	.	CASSLDTGMEPQHF	TGTGCCAGCAGCTTGGATACGGGAATGGAGCCCCAGCATTTT
.	TRBV6-5	TRBJ1-2	14	.	CASSVGQGHYGYTF	TGTGCCAGCAGCGTGGGGCAGGGGCACTATGGCTACACCTTC
few	TRBV9	TRBJ1-4	15	.	CASSVLGAANEKLFF	TGTGCCAGCAGCGTTTTGGGGGCGGCTAATGAAAAACTGTTTTTT
.	TRBV11-3	TRBJ2-1	15	.	CASSRRDTLYNEQFF	TGTGCCAGCAGCCGCCGGGACACGCTCTACAATGAGCAGTTCTTC
.	TRBV6-6	TRBJ2-7	15	TRBD2	CASSYVTSGTGEQYF	TGTGCCAGCAGTTACGTCACTAGCGGGACCGGCGAGCAGTACTTC
.	TRBV2	TRBJ2-1	18	TRBD2	CASSDSSFGGRSYNEQFF	TGTGCCAGCAGTGATAGCTCATTCGGCGGGAGATCCTACAATGAGCAGTTCTTC
few	TRBV18	TRBJ2-5	14	.	CASSPKAGGETQYF	TGTGCCAGCTCACCTAAGGCGGGCGGGGAGACCCAGTACTTC
.	TRBV15	TRBJ2-7	16	TRBD2	CATSRDLPRLADEQYF	TGTGCCACCAGCAGAGATCTACCGAGACTAGCCGACGAGCAGTACTTC
.	TRBV2	TRBJ1-1	16	TRBD1	CASSRGQAILNTEAFF	TGTGCCAGCAGCAGAGGACAGGCGATTTTGAACACTGAAGCTTTCTTT